What follows are 24 T cell receptor beta chains derived from one specimen sequenced in a study of blood T cell repertoires in COVID-19. Assay: immunoSEQ multiplex PCR; the TCRdb copy retains only in-frame clones and omits some. The data hold roughly 130,000 clones, with around nine tenths observed a single time. The sequencing sample was made of peripheral blood. These receptors originate from a man aged 55 to 70 with active or convalescent COVID-19.

This clone has a single count. The rearrangement uses TRBV6-1 and TRBJ2-5; D possibly corresponds to TRBD2 (6 bases). V was cut by 2 bases and J by 0 bases, with 13 bases left in between. Germline V gene lookup returns CDR1 MNHNS and CDR2 SASEGT. The CDR3 consists of 16 residues. The CDR3 spells CASSEMSRGYQETQYF. The CDR3 coding sequence is TGTGCCAGCAGTGAAATGTCGCGGGGCTACCAAGAGACCCAGTACTTC.

The chain links TRBV15 to TRBJ2-7; TRBD2 agrees at 8 bases. Germline V gene lookup returns CDR1 LNHNV and CDR2 YYDKDF (reference sequence). V shed 4 bases, J shed 4 bases, and the junction held 12 bases outside the gene matches. The CDR3 spans 16 residues. The CDR3 here is CATSTRTGTRYYEQYF. CDR3 in DNA: TGTGCCACCAGCACACGAACCGGGACTAGATATTACGAGCAGTACTTC.

V and J are TRBV28 and TRBJ1-4, with 9 bases identical to TRBD1. Germline CDR1 is MDHEN and CDR2 is SYDVKM. J lost 5 bases, V lost 5 bases, and 6 bases had no gene match. This CDR3 is built from 15 residues. The CDR3: CASSAGGTGNEKLFF. CDR3 nucleotides: TGTGCCAGCAGTGCCGGAGGGACAGGGAATGAAAAACTGTTTTTT.

This chain connects TRBV3-1 (or the pseudogene TRBV3-2) to TRBJ1-3, with 8 bases lining up with TRBD1. CDR3 size: 17 residues. V trimming: 10 bases; J trimming: 3 bases; junction bases outside the gene matches: 17. Germline lookup yields CDR1 LGHDT and CDR2 YNNKEL (reference sequence). The CDR3 is CAIPLLGQEACGNTIYF. In DNA, the CDR3 is TGTGCCATCCCCCTCCTGGGACAGGAGGCGTGTGGAAACACCATATATTTT.

This chain uses TRBV6-5 with TRBJ2-7; no reliable D call. V was trimmed by 6 bases and J by 0 bases, leaving 12 bases between them. Germline-derived CDR1 and CDR2 are MNHEY and SVGAGI. This CDR3 contains 14 residues. This chain's CDR3 is CASRQTYSSYEQYF. In DNA, the CDR3 is TGTGCCAGCAGACAGACCTATAGCTCCTACGAGCAGTACTTC.

The genes are TRBV19 and TRBJ1-5, with 11 nucleotides matching TRBD1. Germline trimming cut 3 bases from V and 4 bases from J; bases unmatched to any gene: 5. CDR3 size: 16 residues. Germline CDR1 reads LNHDA; CDR2 reads SQIVND (reference sequence). CDR3 bases: TGTGCCAGTAGTATGGCTAGGGACAGGGGGAATCAGCCCCAGCATTTT. Amino acids: CASSMARDRGNQPQHF. Drawing the rest from reference TRBV19 and TRBJ1-5, the complete variable domain is DGGITQSPKYLFRKEGQNVTLSCEQNLNHDAMYWYRQDPGQGLRLIYYSQIVNDFQKGDIAEGYSVSREKKESFPLTVTSAQKNPTAFYLCASSMARDRGNQPQHFGDGTRLSIL.

V is TRBV7-9 and J is TRBJ2-2; D might be TRBD1 (5 bases). From germline, CDR1 is SEHNR and CDR2 FQNEAQ (reference sequence). V gave up 7 bases and J gave up 2 bases, with 11 bases separating them. The CDR3 has 14 amino acids. The CDR3 reads CASTKTANTGELFF. CDR3 nucleotide sequence: TGTGCCAGCACTAAGACAGCTAACACCGGGGAGCTGTTTTTT.

This chain uses TRBV6-2 or TRBV6-3 with TRBJ2-7; D is ambiguous. V was shortened by 2 bases and J by 3 bases, with 17 bases between the two germline ends. The germline V gene encodes CDR1 MNHEY and CDR2 SVGEGT. This CDR3 is 16 amino acids long. CDR3 sequence reads: CASSYPRGHGFYEQYF. The CDR3 bases are TGTGCCAGCAGTTACCCGCGAGGCCACGGATTCTACGAGCAGTACTTC.

V usage is TRBV15 and J usage is TRBJ1-2; 9 bases align to TRBD1. Germline V gives CDR1 LNHNV, CDR2 YYDKDF (reference sequence). After removal of 0 bases from V and 7 bases from J, the junction contained 3 bases not matched to a gene. The CDR3 has 14 amino acids. CDR3 DNA: TGTGCCACCAGCAGAGAAGACAGGGGGGCTGGCTACACCTTC. Translating it yields CATSREDRGAGYTF.

The rearrangement links TRBV18 to TRBJ1-2, with TRBD1 identical over 7 bases. The CDR3 contains 14 residues. Germline CDR1 is KGHSH and CDR2 is LQKENI. Trimming cost V 3 bases and J 6 bases; bases outside gene matches: 7. CDR3 region: CASSPRQGGDGYTF. The CDR3 bases are TGTGCCAGCTCACCGAGACAGGGAGGTGATGGCTACACCTTC.

The chain combines TRBV5-1 with TRBJ2-4; 9 bases are shared with TRBD1. Germline assignment: CDR1 SGHRS and CDR2 YFSETQ. The CDR3 consists of 14 residues. The J segment lost 1 base and the V segment lost 7 bases, leaving 3 bases of the junction unmatched. The CDR3 sequence is CASSQGAAKNIQYF. CDR3 bases: TGCGCCAGCTCACAGGGGGCGGCCAAAAACATTCAGTACTTC.

V usage is TRBV9 and J usage is TRBJ1-2; 12 positions match TRBD1. The CDR3 has 13 amino acids. V lost 7 bases and J lost 5; bases outside the gene matches: 3. The V gene's germline CDR1 is SGDLS and CDR2 YYNGEE. CDR3 protein: CASGGQGAYGYTF. CDR3 DNA sequence: TGTGCCAGCGGGGGACAGGGGGCATATGGCTACACCTTC.

The CDR3 DNA follows: TGTGCCTGGAAGTTAGCGGGAGGGGGGCCCTACGAGCAGTACTTC. Amino acids: CAWKLAGGGPYEQYF. The chain carries TRBV30 and TRBJ2-7; 11 bases fit TRBD2. The CDR3 has 15 residues. Germline CDR1 GTSNPN, CDR2 SVGIG (reference sequence). Trimming took 4 bases from V and 2 from J; bases not matched to a gene: 7. Full variable domain (outside the CDR3, taken from reference TRBV30 and TRBJ2-7): SQTIHQWPATLVQPVGSPLSLECTVEGTSNPNLYWYRQAAGRGLQLLFYSVGIGQISSEVPQNLSASRPQDRQFILSSKKLLLSDSGFYLCAWKLAGGGPYEQYFGPGTRLTVT.

The V call is TRBV4-2, the J call TRBJ2-7; no firm D call. Trimming stripped 2 bases from V and 7 bases from J, with 12 bases between. This CDR3 region has 13 residues. The germline gives CDR1 LGHNA, CDR2 YNFKEQ. In nucleotides, the CDR3 is TGTGCCAGCAGCCAACTCCCGGGTGTGGAGCAGTACTTC. Translated, it gives CASSQLPGVEQYF.

The CDR3 nucleotides read TGTGCCACCAGAGAAAACTGGGATGCGACTAGCGGCTCCGGTGATGAGCAGTTCTTC. Translating gives CATRENWDATSGSGDEQFF. The chain employs TRBV24-1 and TRBJ2-1; 9 nucleotides line up with TRBD2. The V segment lost 7 bases and the J segment 8 bases; nucleotides outside the gene matches: 23. Germline V gene lookup returns CDR1 KGHDR and CDR2 SFDVKD. The CDR3 has 19 residues.

This clone was seen a few times. The chain joins TRBV5-1 to TRBJ2-7; 7 bases map to TRBD2. The ends lost 4 bases at V and 6 bases at J; junction bases unmatched: 7. Germline-derived CDR1 and CDR2 are SGHRS and YFSETQ. This CDR3 comprises 13 residues. This CDR3 reads CASSAHGGSEQYF. The CDR3 DNA sequence: TGCGCCAGCAGCGCGCACGGGGGGTCCGAGCAGTACTTC. The full variable domain, completed using reference TRBV5-1 and TRBJ2-7, is KAGVTQTPRYLIKTRGQQVTLSCSPISGHRSVSWYQQTPGQGLQFLFEYFSETQRNKGNFPGRFSGRQFSNSRSEMNVSTLELGDSALYLCASSAHGGSEQYFGPGTRLTVT.

The chain is built from TRBV6-4 and TRBJ1-1, with unresolved D. The length of the CDR3 is 14 residues. The germline V gene has CDR1 MRHNA and CDR2 SNTAGT. V was cut by 6 bases and J by 5 bases, with 16 bases left in between. The CDR3 region is CASSQRGDWTEAFF. CDR3 sequence (DNA): TGTGCCAGCAGCCAACGCGGGGATTGGACTGAAGCTTTCTTT.

This chain uses TRBV27 with TRBJ1-2; 8 bases are a match to TRBD1. The V segment lost 0 bases and the J segment 5 bases; nucleotides outside the gene matches: 8. Germline loops: CDR1 MNHEY, CDR2 SMNVEV (reference sequence). The CDR3 is 16 amino acids. The CDR3 DNA follows: TGTGCCAGCAGTTTATCGCCCCCAGGGGGCGCATATGGCTACACCTTC. Amino acids: CASSLSPPGGAYGYTF.

The V call is TRBV28, the J call TRBJ1-4, with 10 bases fitting TRBD1. The CDR3 loop spans 15 amino acids. V shed 5 bases and J 5 bases; nucleotides not matched to a gene: 5. CDR1 and CDR2 (germline): MDHEN, SYDVKM. CDR3 in DNA: TGTGCCAGCAGTCCTGCGGGACAGGGGAATGAAAAACTGTTTTTT. It is translated as CASSPAGQGNEKLFF.

The DNA of the CDR3 is TGTGCCAGCAGCCTTAAGGGTGGTAGCGGCCTCTATAATTCACCCCTCCACTTT. It specifies CASSLKGGSGLYNSPLHF. The chain joins TRBV7-8 to TRBJ1-6; D uncertain. V lost 5 bases to trimming and J lost 3 bases, with 20 bases between them. This CDR3 has 18 residues. Germline V gives CDR1 SGHVS, CDR2 FQNEAQ.

In this sample, this clone turned up once. This chain links TRBV5-1 with TRBJ2-2, with D perhaps matching TRBD1 (6 bases). This CDR3 is 15 amino acids long. V was trimmed by 4 bases and J by 0 bases, leaving 10 bases between them. CDR1 SGHRS and CDR2 YFSETQ come from the germline V gene. CDR3: CASSPGHSNTGELFF. CDR3 nucleotides: TGCGCCAGCAGCCCGGGACACTCGAACACCGGGGAGCTGTTTTTT.

The gene calls are TRBV4-1 and TRBJ2-4; 7 positions agree with TRBD2. CDR1 is MGHRA and CDR2 is YSYEKL in the germline V gene. The junction had 6 bases not matched to a gene; V was cut back by 4 bases and J by 3 bases. The CDR3 covers 15 residues. In DNA form, the CDR3 reads TGCGCCAGCAGCCCTGCGGGGGAGGGCAAAAACATTCAGTACTTC. This codes for CASSPAGEGKNIQYF.

This chain joins TRBV2 and TRBJ1-1; D is possibly TRBD1 (6 bases). The CDR3 extends over 12 amino acids. Germline V lookup: CDR1 SNHLY, CDR2 FYNNEI. V lost 7 bases, J lost 6 bases, and 12 bases lay in between. CDR3 sequence: CASNRDGSEAFF. CDR3 DNA: TGTGCCAGCAACAGGGATGGCTCTGAAGCTTTCTTT.

The chain is built from TRBV10-2 and TRBJ2-7; the D gene is possibly TRBD2 (5 bases). CDR3 size: 12 residues. The V gene lost 7 bases and the J gene lost 2 bases, with 9 bases spanning the gap. Germline V lookup: CDR1 WSHSY, CDR2 SAAADI. For the CDR3, the DNA is TGCGCCAGCAAGGACTCAACCTACGAGCAGTACTTC. Translating it yields CASKDSTYEQYF.